This TCR beta chain was recovered during a study of CD8+CD57+ T cells in acquired aplastic anemia. Study-wide background: DNA recovered from sorted CD4+ and CD8+ cells had a mean of approximately 3.5 ug. As sequenced from healthy donors, CD4+ cells averaged roughly 11 million reads. Study-wide results and limits: Significance was not reached for CD8+ Simpson's diversity between patients and controls.

Genomic DNA served as template for TCR beta VDJ and CDR3 profiling. TCRdb recomputed calls from the reads with MiXCR, one row per CDR3 protein. This table has 40,000 or so distinct CDR3 sequences, roughly three quarters appearing once. Per germline, CDR1 SQVTM and CDR2 ANQGSEA. The CDR3 spans 13 residues. A note on this clonotype: Its antigen is unknown. The junction does not match germline at one end; this may be a read error.

The sequenced material came from sorted CD4+, CD8+, or CD8+CD57+ T cells (not recorded which) from PBMCs. The clonotype comes from a human donor in good health, serving as a control. The V gene is TRBV29-1, the J gene TRBJ1-4; a weak D match, TRBD1 (5 bases). CDR3 DNA: TGCAGCGTCACGACCACCGGGACTGAAAAGCTGTTTTTT. It yields the protein CSVTTTGTEKLFF.